This T cell receptor beta chain was retrieved from a study of shared clonotypes between healthy human individuals. This clone was detected once. The CDR3 length is 15 residues. Germline loops: CDR1 SGHAT, CDR2 FQNNGV. Trimming cost V 0 bases and J 5 bases; bases outside gene matches: 4. Data came from immunoSEQ multiplex PCR; TCRdb stores just in-frame clones and leaves some out. The sample lists about 640,000 clones, 60% to 80% occurring once. This sequence was found in a woman in her twenties or thirties in good health. The V and J genes are TRBV11-2 and TRBJ1-5; TRBD1 matches 7 bases. Sequenced material: memory CD4+ T cells sorted from blood. Specified subset: CD45RA-negative fraction. CDR3 DNA: TGTGCCAGCAGCTTAGACGGACAGGTCGATCAGCCCCAGCATTTT. It specifies CASSLDGQVDQPQHF.